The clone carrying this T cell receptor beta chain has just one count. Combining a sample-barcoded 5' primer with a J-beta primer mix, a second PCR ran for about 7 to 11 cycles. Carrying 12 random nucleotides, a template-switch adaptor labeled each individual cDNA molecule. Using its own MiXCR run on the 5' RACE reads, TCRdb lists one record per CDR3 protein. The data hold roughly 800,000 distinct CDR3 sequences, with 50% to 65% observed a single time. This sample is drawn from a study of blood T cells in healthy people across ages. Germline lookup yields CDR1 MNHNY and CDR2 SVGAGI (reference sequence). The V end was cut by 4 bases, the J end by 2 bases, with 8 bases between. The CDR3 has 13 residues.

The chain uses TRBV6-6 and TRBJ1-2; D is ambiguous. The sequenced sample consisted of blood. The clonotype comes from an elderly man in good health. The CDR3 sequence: CASSSQPNYGYTF. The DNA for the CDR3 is TGTGCCAGCAGTTCCCAACCGAACTATGGCTACACCTTC.